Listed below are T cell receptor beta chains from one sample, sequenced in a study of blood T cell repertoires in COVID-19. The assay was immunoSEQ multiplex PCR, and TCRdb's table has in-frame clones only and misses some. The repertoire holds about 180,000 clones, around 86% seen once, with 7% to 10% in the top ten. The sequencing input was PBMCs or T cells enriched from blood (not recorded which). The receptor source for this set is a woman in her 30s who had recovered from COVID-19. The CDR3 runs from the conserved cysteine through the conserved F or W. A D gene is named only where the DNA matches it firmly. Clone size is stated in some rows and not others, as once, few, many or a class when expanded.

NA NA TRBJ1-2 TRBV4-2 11 CASSQARDTLF TGTGCCAGCAGCCAAGCTAGGGACACCCTCTTC
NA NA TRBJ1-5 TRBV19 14 CATKAGVAFQPQHF TGTGCTACAAAAGCGGGGGTAGCGTTTCAGCCCCAGCATTTT
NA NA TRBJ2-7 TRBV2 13 CASRYRRSDEQYF TGTGCCAGCAGATACAGGCGGTCGGACGAGCAGTACTTC
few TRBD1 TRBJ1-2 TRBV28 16 CASSTYRTGPNYGYTF TGTGCCAGCAGTACCTATCGGACAGGCCCAAACTATGGCTACACCTTC
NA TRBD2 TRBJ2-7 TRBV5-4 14 CASSLSSGSLEQYF TGTGCCAGCAGCTTGAGTAGCGGGAGTCTCGAGCAGTACTTC
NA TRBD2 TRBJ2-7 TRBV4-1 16 CASSQRGTSGSYEQYF TGCGCCAGCAGCCAAAGGGGAACTAGCGGAAGCTACGAGCAGTACTTC
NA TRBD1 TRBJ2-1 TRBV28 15 CASSLLQGGYNEQFF TGTGCCAGCAGTTTATTACAGGGGGGCTACAATGAGCAGTTCTTC
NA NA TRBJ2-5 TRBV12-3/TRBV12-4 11 CASLAEETQYF TGTGCCAGTTTAGCGGAAGAGACCCAGTACTTC
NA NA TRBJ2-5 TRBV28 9 CASGGTQYF TGTGCCAGCGGAGGGACCCAGTACTTC
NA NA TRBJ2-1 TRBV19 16 CASSYSVVGSYNEQFF TGTGCCAGTAGCTATTCTGTGGTTGGCTCCTACAATGAGCAGTTCTTC
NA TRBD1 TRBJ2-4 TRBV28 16 CASSRQGADPANIQYF TGTGCCAGCAGTCGACAGGGGGCAGACCCAGCAAACATTCAGTACTTC
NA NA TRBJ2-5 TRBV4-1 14 CASSQGTSRETQYF TGCGCCAGCAGCCAAGGAACTAGCAGGGAGACCCAGTACTTC
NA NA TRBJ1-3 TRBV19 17 CASRLRNSESSGNTIYF TGTGCCAGTAGGTTACGGAACAGTGAGAGCTCTGGAAACACCATATATTTT
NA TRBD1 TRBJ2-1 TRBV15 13 CATSRDTTGEQFF TGTGCCACCAGCAGAGATACGACAGGGGAGCAGTTCTTC
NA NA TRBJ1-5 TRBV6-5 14 CASRQGDSNQPQHF TGTGCCAGCAGACAGGGAGATAGCAATCAGCCCCAGCATTTT
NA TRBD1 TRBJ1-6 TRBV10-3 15 CAISESGGSNSPLHF TGTGCCATCAGTGAGTCAGGGGGCAGCAATTCACCCCTCCACTTT
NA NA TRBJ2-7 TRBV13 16 CASSLGTGTRRSEQYF TGTGCCAGCAGTTTAGGGACAGGGACTAGACGTTCCGAGCAGTACTTC